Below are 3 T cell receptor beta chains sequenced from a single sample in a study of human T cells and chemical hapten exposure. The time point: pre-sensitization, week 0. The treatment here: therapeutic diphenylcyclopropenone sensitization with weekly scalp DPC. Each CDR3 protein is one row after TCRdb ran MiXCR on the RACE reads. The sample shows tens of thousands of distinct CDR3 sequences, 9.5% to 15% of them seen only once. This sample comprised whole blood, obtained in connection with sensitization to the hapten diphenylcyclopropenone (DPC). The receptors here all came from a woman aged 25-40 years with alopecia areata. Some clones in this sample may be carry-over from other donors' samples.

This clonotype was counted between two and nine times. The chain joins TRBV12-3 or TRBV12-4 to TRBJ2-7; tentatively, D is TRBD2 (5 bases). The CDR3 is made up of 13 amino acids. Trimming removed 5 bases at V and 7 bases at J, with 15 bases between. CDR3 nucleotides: TGTGCCAGCAGTCCTTCTGGCGAGGGTGAGCAGTACTTC. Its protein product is CASSPSGEGEQYF.

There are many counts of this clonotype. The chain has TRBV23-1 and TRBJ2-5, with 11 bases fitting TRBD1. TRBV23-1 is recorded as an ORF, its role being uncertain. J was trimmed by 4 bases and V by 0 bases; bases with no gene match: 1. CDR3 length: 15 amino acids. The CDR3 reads CASSQSDRGRETQYF. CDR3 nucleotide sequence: TGCGCCAGCAGTCAATCGGACAGGGGGCGAGAGACCCAGTACTTC.

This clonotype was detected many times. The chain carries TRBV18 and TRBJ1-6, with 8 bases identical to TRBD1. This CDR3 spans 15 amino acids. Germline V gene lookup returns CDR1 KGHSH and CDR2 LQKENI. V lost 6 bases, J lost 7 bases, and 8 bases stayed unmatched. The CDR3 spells CASSFNGQGNSPLHF. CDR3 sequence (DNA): TGTGCCAGCTCCTTCAACGGACAGGGAAATTCACCCCTCCACTTT.